The next 20 T cell receptor beta chains were all read from a single sample in a study of T cell responses to AZD1222 COVID-19 vaccine. Profiled with immunoSEQ multiplex PCR; TCRdb holds only in-frame clones, not every one. The table lists under 95,000 clones, around 85% of them singletons. Sequences were derived from peripheral blood, sampled 28 days after the second AZD1222 dose. These receptors were collected from an adult who received the AZD1222 COVID-19 vaccine.

CDR3 bases: TGCAGCGTTAACAGGGGGGTCCTCTACAATGAGCAGTTCTTC. This translates into CSVNRGVLYNEQFF. The V gene is TRBV29-1, the J gene TRBJ2-1, with 8 bases lining up with TRBD1. The CDR3 loop spans 14 amino acids. The junction had 6 bases not matched to a gene; V was cut back by 5 bases and J by 3 bases. Germline V gene sequence: CDR1 SQVTM, CDR2 ANQGSEA.

The rearrangement uses TRBV28 and TRBJ2-3; 9 nucleotides align to TRBD2. V gave up 8 bases and J gave up 0 bases; unmatched junction bases: 9. This CDR3 is built from 16 residues. Per the germline V gene, CDR1 is MDHEN and CDR2 is SYDVKM. The CDR3: CASPGRGGRSTDTQYF. The DNA for the CDR3 is TGTGCCAGCCCCGGGCGGGGGGGCCGCAGCACAGATACGCAGTATTTT.

The chain combines TRBV5-4 with TRBJ1-4, with D possibly matching TRBD1 (6 bases). This CDR3 has 16 amino acids. Deletions cut 4 bases from V and 2 bases from J, with 15 bases between. CDR1 and CDR2 (germline): SGHNT, YYREEE (reference sequence). CDR3 nucleotide sequence: TGTGCCAGCAGCCTCCAGGGGTCAGGTACTAATGAAAAACTGTTTTTT. This gives the protein CASSLQGSGTNEKLFF.

The chain links TRBV13 to TRBJ2-7, with 8 bases aligning to TRBD2. Germline-derived CDR1 and CDR2 are PRHDT and FYEKMQ (reference sequence). Trimming cost V 1 base and J 4 bases; bases outside gene matches: 9. This CDR3 is 16 amino acids long. The CDR3 region is CASSLASGGGHYEQYF. The CDR3 nucleotides are TGTGCCAGCAGCTTAGCCTCCGGCGGGGGGCATTACGAGCAGTACTTC.

This clone was observed once. The V call is TRBV6-5, the J call TRBJ1-2; TRBD1 agrees at 10 bases. Trimming took 4 bases from V and 4 from J; bases not matched to a gene: 6. Per the germline V gene, CDR1 is MNHEY and CDR2 is SVGAGI. CDR3 length equals 15 residues. The CDR3 DNA follows: TGTGCCAGCAGTTTCAACCGGGACAGGGGCTATGGCTACACCTTC. Encoded protein: CASSFNRDRGYGYTF.

This chain links TRBV7-6 with TRBJ1-2, with 7 bases identical to TRBD1. Trimming took 1 base from V and 3 from J; bases not matched to a gene: 2. Germline V gives CDR1 SGHVS, CDR2 FNYEAQ. The CDR3 is 14 residues long. The CDR3 nucleotides are TGTGCCAGCAGCTTAGACACAGGGGACTATGGCTACACCTTC. Translated, it gives CASSLDTGDYGYTF.

This chain uses TRBV28 with TRBJ2-7, with TRBD2 matching 7 bases. Germline values: CDR1 MDHEN, CDR2 SYDVKM. V lost 5 bases, J lost 6 bases, and 10 bases stayed unmatched. The CDR3 has 14 residues. The CDR3 DNA reads as TGTGCCAGCAGTATAAGGCGGGGGTACGCCGAGCAGTACTTC. The encoded protein is CASSIRRGYAEQYF.

The J gene is TRBJ2-2, the V gene TRBV28, with D unclear. Germline V gene sequence: CDR1 MDHEN, CDR2 SYDVKM. CDR3 size: 12 residues. V was clipped by 8 bases and J by 3 bases, with 7 bases between them. The CDR3 here is CASGSYTGELFF. The CDR3, as DNA: TGTGCCAGCGGCAGTTACACCGGGGAGCTGTTTTTT.

The chain carries TRBV6-5 and TRBJ2-2; a possible D gene is TRBD2 (6 bases). The CDR3 loop spans 14 amino acids. Trimming stripped 7 bases from V and 4 bases from J, with 13 bases between. CDR1 and CDR2 (germline): MNHEY, SVGAGI. The CDR3 sequence is CASTRGFGTGELFF. In DNA, the CDR3 is TGTGCCAGCACCCGGGGGTTCGGCACCGGGGAGCTGTTTTTT.

This clone was observed once. V gene TRBV5-6 combines with J gene TRBJ1-4; D unresolved. The CDR3 runs to 14 residues. Trimming pared 1 base from V and 7 bases from J, leaving 11 bases between. CDR1 and CDR2 from the germline V gene are SGHDT and YYEEEE. CDR3 in DNA: TGTGCCAGCAGCTTGCTAGCTCCGGGTGAAAAACTGTTTTTT. Translated: CASSLLAPGEKLFF.

The rearrangement uses TRBV4-2 and TRBJ2-1; D perhaps matches TRBD2 (6 bases). Trimming cost V 2 bases and J 0 bases, with 14 bases left between them. Germline assignment: CDR1 LGHNA and CDR2 YNFKEQ. The CDR3 is made up of 17 amino acids. The CDR3 bases are TGTGCCAGCAGCCAACCATGGTCGGAGGGCTCCTACAATGAGCAGTTCTTC. It translates to CASSQPWSEGSYNEQFF.

The CDR3 DNA reads as TGTGCCTGGGCAGGGGGCGGGGAGACCCAGTACTTC. Amino acid sequence: CAWAGGGETQYF. The chain uses TRBV30 and TRBJ2-5; 8 nucleotides agree with TRBD1. The V gene end was trimmed by 5 bases and the J gene end by 5 bases; junction bases not matched to a gene: 4. The germline V gene encodes CDR1 GTSNPN and CDR2 SVGIG (reference sequence). The CDR3 contains 12 residues.

V usage is TRBV6-5 and J usage is TRBJ2-7, with D hard to call. The CDR3 sequence is 14 residues long. The germline V gene encodes CDR1 MNHEY and CDR2 SVGAGI. V was shortened by 5 bases and J by 6 bases, with 17 bases between the two germline ends. This chain's CDR3 is CASSRSGPGLEQYF. The CDR3 DNA sequence: TGTGCCAGCAGTAGATCCGGACCCGGCCTCGAGCAGTACTTC.

The chain carries TRBV6-1 and TRBJ2-1, with D hard to call. CDR3 length equals 15 residues. Germline-derived CDR1 and CDR2 are MNHNS and SASEGT. Trimming shortened V by 2 bases and J by 5 bases, and 13 bases separated the two germline ends. The CDR3 loop is CASSELSGLNNEQFF. DNA for the CDR3: TGTGCCAGCAGTGAATTGTCAGGTCTTAACAATGAGCAGTTCTTC.

The J gene is TRBJ1-2, the V gene TRBV4-1, with TRBD1 as a possible D gene (6 bases). The length of the CDR3 is 13 residues. Trimming removed 3 bases from V and 4 bases from J, with 9 bases in between. Per the germline V gene, CDR1 is MGHRA and CDR2 is YSYEKL. The CDR3 reads CASSHGTLYGYTF. The CDR3 DNA follows: TGCGCCAGCAGCCACGGGACACTCTATGGCTACACCTTC.

In its sample, this clone was seen once. The CDR3 DNA reads as TGTGCCAGTAGTATAGATCAGGGCGGCTACAATGAGCAGTTCTTC. It is translated as CASSIDQGGYNEQFF. The chain carries TRBV19 and TRBJ2-1; D may be TRBD1 (5 bases). The CDR3 has 15 residues. The germline CDR1 and CDR2 sequences are LNHDA and SQIVND (reference sequence). Trimming cost V 0 bases and J 3 bases, with 9 bases left between them.

The rearrangement joins TRBV29-1 to TRBJ2-1; D uncertain. The germline CDR1 and CDR2 sequences are SQVTM and ANQGSEA. The CDR3 runs to 10 residues. The V gene lost 4 bases and the J gene lost 6 bases, with 4 bases spanning the gap. CDR3 nucleotide sequence: TGCAGCGTTGTTTCCAATGAGCAGTTCTTC. It encodes CSVVSNEQFF.

V and J are TRBV6-5 and TRBJ2-1, with D possibly TRBD1 on 6 matching bases. The ends were cut back, 2 bases at V and 9 bases at J, with 20 bases in the middle. The CDR3 runs 16 residues. Germline V gene sequence: CDR1 MNHEY, CDR2 SVGAGI. The CDR3 DNA reads TGTGCCAGCAGTTACCCTGTCGGGACATCCCTTGGTGAGCAGTTCTTC. Its translation: CASSYPVGTSLGEQFF.

V is TRBV6-6 and J is TRBJ2-5; D possibly matches TRBD1 or TRBD2 (5 bases each). The length of the CDR3 is 14 residues. CDR1 and CDR2 (germline): MNHNY, SVGAGI (reference sequence). Trimming cost V 0 bases and J 1 base, with 6 bases left between them. The CDR3 DNA sequence: TGTGCCAGCAGTTACTCGAGGGGCCAAGAGACCCAGTACTTC. Encoded protein: CASSYSRGQETQYF.

This clone is deemed medium-sized. The chain couples TRBV9 to TRBJ2-1; the D call may be TRBD1 or TRBD2 (6 bases each). From germline, CDR1 is SGDLS and CDR2 YYNGEE. The V end was cut by 0 bases, the J end by 3 bases, with 10 bases between. CDR3 length: 15 amino acids. CDR3 protein: CASSVEGGFYNEQFF. Here the CDR3 DNA reads TGTGCCAGCAGCGTAGAAGGGGGGTTCTACAATGAGCAGTTCTTC.